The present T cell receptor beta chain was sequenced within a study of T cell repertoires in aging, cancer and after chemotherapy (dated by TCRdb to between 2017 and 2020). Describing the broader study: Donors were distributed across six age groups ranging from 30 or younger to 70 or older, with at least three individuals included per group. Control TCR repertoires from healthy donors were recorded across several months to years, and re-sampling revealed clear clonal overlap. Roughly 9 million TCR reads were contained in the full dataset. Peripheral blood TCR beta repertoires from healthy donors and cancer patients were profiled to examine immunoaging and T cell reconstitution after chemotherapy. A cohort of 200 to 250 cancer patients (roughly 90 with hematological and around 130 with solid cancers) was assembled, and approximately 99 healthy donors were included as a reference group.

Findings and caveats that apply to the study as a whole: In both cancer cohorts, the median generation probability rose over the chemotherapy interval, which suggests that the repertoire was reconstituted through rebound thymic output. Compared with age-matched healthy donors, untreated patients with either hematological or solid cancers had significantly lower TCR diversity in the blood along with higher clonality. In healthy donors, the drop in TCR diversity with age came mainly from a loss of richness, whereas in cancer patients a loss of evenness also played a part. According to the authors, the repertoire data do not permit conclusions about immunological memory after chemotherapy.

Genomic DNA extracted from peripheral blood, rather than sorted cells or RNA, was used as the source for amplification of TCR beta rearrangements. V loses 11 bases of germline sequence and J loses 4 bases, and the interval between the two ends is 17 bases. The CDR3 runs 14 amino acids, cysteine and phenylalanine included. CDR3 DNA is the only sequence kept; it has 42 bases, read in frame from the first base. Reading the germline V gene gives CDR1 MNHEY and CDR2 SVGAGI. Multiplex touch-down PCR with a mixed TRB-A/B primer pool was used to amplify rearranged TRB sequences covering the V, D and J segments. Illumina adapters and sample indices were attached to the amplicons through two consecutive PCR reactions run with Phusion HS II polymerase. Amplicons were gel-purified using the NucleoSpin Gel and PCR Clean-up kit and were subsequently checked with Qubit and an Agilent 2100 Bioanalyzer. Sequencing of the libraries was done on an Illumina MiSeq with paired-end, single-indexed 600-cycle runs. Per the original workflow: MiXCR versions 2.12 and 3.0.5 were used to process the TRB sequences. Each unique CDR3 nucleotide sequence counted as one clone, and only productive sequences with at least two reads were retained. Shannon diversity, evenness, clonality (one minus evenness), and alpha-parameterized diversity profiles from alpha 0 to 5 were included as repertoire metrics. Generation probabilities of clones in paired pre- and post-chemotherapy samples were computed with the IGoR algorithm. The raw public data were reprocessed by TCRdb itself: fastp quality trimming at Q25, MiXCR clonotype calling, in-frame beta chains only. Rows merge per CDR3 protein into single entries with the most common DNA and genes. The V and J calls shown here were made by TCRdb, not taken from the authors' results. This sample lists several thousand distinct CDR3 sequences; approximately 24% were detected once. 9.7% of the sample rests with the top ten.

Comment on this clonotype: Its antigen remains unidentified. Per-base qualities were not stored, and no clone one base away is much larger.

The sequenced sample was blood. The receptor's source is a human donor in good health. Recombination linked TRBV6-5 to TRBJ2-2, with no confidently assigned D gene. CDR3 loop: CAARPGPITGELFF. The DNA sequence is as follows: TGTGCCGCTCGCCCCGGGCCGATCACCGGGGAGCTGTTTTTT.